The 11 T cell receptor beta chains in this list originate from one sample, sequenced in a study of radiotherapy plus CTLA-4 blockade in lung cancer. Profiling relied on immunoSEQ multiplex PCR, and the TCRdb table lists in-frame clones only, not all of them. Of about 95,000 clones detected, 82% appear once; the ten largest clones hold roughly 3.5%. Source: peripheral blood, taken from a patient treated with radiotherapy plus ipilimumab. The receptors were sampled from a human donor with non-small cell lung cancer who had a partial response to radiotherapy plus ipilimumab.

V and J are TRBV29-1 and TRBJ1-2; D is possibly TRBD1 (6 bases). Germline-derived CDR1 and CDR2 are SQVTM and ANQGSEA. This CDR3 spans 14 amino acids. The V gene lost 7 bases and the J gene lost 4 bases, with 19 bases spanning the gap. CDR3 nucleotide sequence: TGCAGCGCCACGATTGGGGGGGGCAGCTATGGCTACACCTTC. This gives the protein CSATIGGGSYGYTF.

This sequence joins TRBV10-3 and TRBJ1-1; TRBD1 matches 7 bases. The CDR3 loop spans 15 amino acids. Unmatched junction bases numbered 10, after V lost 8 bases and J lost 1 base. Germline lookup yields CDR1 ENHRY and CDR2 SYGVKD. As DNA, the CDR3 is TGTGCCATCTCAGTTAGGGGGACAGCGAACACTGAAGCTTTCTTT. Translated, it gives CAISVRGTANTEAFF.

This chain uses TRBV7-3 with TRBJ2-3; 9 bases match TRBD2. Germline trimming cut 5 bases from V and 6 bases from J; bases unmatched to any gene: 9. Germline lookup yields CDR1 SGHTA and CDR2 FQGTGA. CDR3 length: 15 residues. DNA of the CDR3: TGTGCCAGCAGCCCCCAGGGGACTAGCCGTGATACGCAGTATTTT. Its protein is CASSPQGTSRDTQYF.

The chain links TRBV4-1 to TRBJ2-2; D uncertain. CDR3 length: 13 residues. V lost 3 bases and J 2 bases, leaving 4 bases between the germline ends. Germline V gene data show CDR1 as MGHRA and CDR2 as YSYEKL. CDR3 coding DNA: TGCGCCAGCAGCCAGACTAACACCGGGGAGCTGTTTTTT. It specifies CASSQTNTGELFF.

The chain recombines TRBV28 with TRBJ2-5; possibly TRBD2 for D (6 bases). The CDR3 has 12 residues. Germline V gene sequence: CDR1 MDHEN, CDR2 SYDVKM. The V and J ends lost 3 bases and 7 bases respectively, with 9 bases between them. The CDR3 sequence: CASSFASVTQYF. The CDR3 bases are TGTGCCAGCAGTTTTGCTAGCGTGACCCAGTACTTC. The full variable domain, completed using reference TRBV28 and TRBJ2-5, is DVKVTQSSRYLVKRTGEKVFLECVQDMDHENMFWYRQDPGLGLRLIYFSYDVKMKEKGDIPEGYSVSREKKERFSLILESASTNQTSMYLCASSFASVTQYFGPGTRLLVL.

The V and J genes are TRBV20-1 and TRBJ2-4; no clear D gene. CDR1 is DFQATT, CDR2 SNEGSKA, per germline (reference sequence). Trimming pared 5 bases from V and 2 bases from J, leaving 4 bases between. This CDR3 region has 11 residues. The DNA of the CDR3 is TGCAGTGCTCTAACCAAAAACATTCAGTACTTC. This translates into CSALTKNIQYF.

The chain joins TRBV6-5 to TRBJ2-1, with 8 positions matching TRBD2. CDR1 is MNHEY, CDR2 SVGAGI, per germline. The CDR3 consists of 15 residues. V trimming: 5 bases; J trimming: 2 bases; junction bases outside the gene matches: 5. As DNA, the CDR3 is TGTGCCAGCAGTCGGGTAGCGGGGACCTACAATGAGCAGTTCTTC. It translates to CASSRVAGTYNEQFF.

In this sample, this clone turned up a few times. The V gene is TRBV10-3, the J gene TRBJ1-4; 8 nucleotides line up with TRBD1. The ends lost 0 bases at V and 2 bases at J; junction bases unmatched: 2. The CDR3 is 16 residues long. Germline V lookup: CDR1 ENHRY, CDR2 SYGVKD. The CDR3 DNA reads TGTGCCATCAGTGAGTCAGGACAGGGTACTAATGAAAAACTGTTTTTT. Translation: CAISESGQGTNEKLFF.

The genes are TRBV19 and TRBJ2-4, with a possible D match to TRBD2 (5 bases). The V gene's germline CDR1 is LNHDA and CDR2 SQIVND (reference sequence). The CDR3 has 14 residues. The ends were cut back, 6 bases at V and 3 bases at J, with 12 bases in the middle. The CDR3 reads CASSPQRGKNIQYF. The CDR3 DNA reads TGTGCCAGTAGCCCTCAACGGGGCAAAAACATTCAGTACTTC.

CDR3: CASRHTGGDQPQHF. The CDR3 coding sequence is TGCGCCAGCAGGCATACAGGGGGCGATCAGCCCCAGCATTTT. The chain couples TRBV10-2 to TRBJ1-5; 9 positions match TRBD1. CDR1 WSHSY and CDR2 SAAADI come from the germline V gene. Trimming took 6 bases from V and 5 from J; bases not matched to a gene: 5. The CDR3 has 14 residues.

This chain connects TRBV28 to TRBJ2-2; 10 bases match TRBD2. This CDR3 has 16 amino acids. Germline V CDR1 and CDR2: MDHEN, SYDVKM. V was pared by 5 bases and J by 4 bases, with 7 bases of the junction left unmatched. CDR3 sequence: CASSLRTSGPTGELFF. The CDR3 bases are TGTGCCAGCAGTCTCCGGACTAGCGGCCCCACCGGGGAGCTGTTTTTT. The entire variable domain, with the rest obtained from reference TRBV28 and TRBJ2-2, is as follows: DVKVTQSSRYLVKRTGEKVFLECVQDMDHENMFWYRQDPGLGLRLIYFSYDVKMKEKGDIPEGYSVSREKKERFSLILESASTNQTSMYLCASSLRTSGPTGELFFGEGSRLTVL.